What follows is one T cell receptor (beta chain) and its context. The antigen is undetermined. The sample comes from a study of T-cell reconstitution after alpha-beta-depleted transplantation in children. Broader study findings: At around two months after transplant, the alpha-beta T cells were reportedly derived from several hundred expanded clones that came from non-depleted graft cells. The authors attributed T-cell counts and diversity one year after transplant mostly to newly produced T cells.

Unique molecular identifiers featured in how the TCRbeta library was prepared. Via MiXCR, TCRdb re-called the PCR reads, giving one row per CDR3 protein. The data contain around 450,000 distinct CDR3 sequences, approximately 41% of them singletons. This CDR3 is built from 16 residues. Between the trimmed V and J ends, which lost 6 bases and 0 bases, there was a span of 16 bases. Germline CDR1 is SGHDT and CDR2 is YYEEEE. The material was PBMCs, obtained before TCRalphabeta/CD19-depleted stem cell transplant. The TCR was taken from a girl aged 2 to 9 with aplastic anemia, due to receive a stem cell transplant. This chain joins TRBV5-6 and TRBJ1-3; D might be TRBD1 (5 bases). CDR3 in amino acids: CASNTGGTSSGNTIYF. The CDR3 coding sequence is TGTGCCAGCAACACCGGGGGGACCAGCTCTGGAAACACCATATATTTT.